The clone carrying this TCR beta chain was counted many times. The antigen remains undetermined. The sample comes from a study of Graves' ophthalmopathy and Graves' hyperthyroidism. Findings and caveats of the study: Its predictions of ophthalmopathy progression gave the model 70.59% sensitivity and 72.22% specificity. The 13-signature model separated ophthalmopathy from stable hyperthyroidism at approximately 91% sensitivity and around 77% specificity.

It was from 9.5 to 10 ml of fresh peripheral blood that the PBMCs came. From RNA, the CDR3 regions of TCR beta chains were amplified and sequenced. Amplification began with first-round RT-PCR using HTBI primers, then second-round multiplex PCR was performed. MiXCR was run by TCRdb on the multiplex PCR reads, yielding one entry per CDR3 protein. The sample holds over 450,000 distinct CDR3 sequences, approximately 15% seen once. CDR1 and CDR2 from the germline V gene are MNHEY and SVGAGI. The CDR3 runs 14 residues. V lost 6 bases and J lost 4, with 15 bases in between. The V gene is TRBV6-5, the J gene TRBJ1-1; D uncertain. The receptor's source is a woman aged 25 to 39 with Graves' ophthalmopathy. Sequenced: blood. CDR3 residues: CASRVEPLSTEAFF. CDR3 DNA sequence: TGTGCCAGCAGGGTAGAACCCCTTAGCACTGAAGCTTTCTTT.